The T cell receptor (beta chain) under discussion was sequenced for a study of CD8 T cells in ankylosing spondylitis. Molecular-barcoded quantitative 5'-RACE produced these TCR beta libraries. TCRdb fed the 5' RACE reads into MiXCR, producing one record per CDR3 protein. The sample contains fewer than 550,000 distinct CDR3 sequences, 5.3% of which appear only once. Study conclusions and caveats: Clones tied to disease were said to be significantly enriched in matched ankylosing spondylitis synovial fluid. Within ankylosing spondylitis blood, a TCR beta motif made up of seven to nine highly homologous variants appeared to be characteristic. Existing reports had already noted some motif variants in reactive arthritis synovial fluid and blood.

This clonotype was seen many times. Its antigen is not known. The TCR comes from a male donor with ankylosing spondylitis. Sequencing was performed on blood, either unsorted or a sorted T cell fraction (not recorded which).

CDR3 coding DNA: TGTGCCAGCAGTTACACTTTAGCGGGGCGGACAGATACGCAGTATTTT. This encodes CASSYTLAGRTDTQYF. This chain links TRBV6-5 with TRBJ2-3, with 8 bases lining up with TRBD2. Germline V gives CDR1 MNHEY, CDR2 SVGAGI. After removal of 2 bases from V and 3 bases from J, the junction contained 7 bases not matched to a gene. The CDR3 contains 16 residues.